This is a list of T cell receptor beta chains from one sample in a study of blood T cell repertoires in COVID-19. Assay used: immunoSEQ multiplex PCR; TCRdb lists only in-frame clones, some missing. The data contain around 310,000 clones, more than 80% of them singletons. The sequenced material came from peripheral blood. All receptors come from a woman aged 25 to 45 with COVID-19, enrolled during active disease. CDR3s include the opening cysteine and the closing phenylalanine or tryptophan. Fields, in order: V gene, D gene, J gene, clone size, CDR3 DNA, CDR3 protein. A D gene is named only where the DNA matches it firmly. Rows give clone size only sometimes, using once, few, many, or a class for an expanded clone.

>TRBV9|-|TRBJ2-7|-
TGTGCCAGCAGCGAAAGACCTCTAAGGGGCGAGCAGTACTTC
CASSERPLRGEQYF
>TRBV6-5|-|TRBJ1-5|-
TGTGCCAGCAGTTACTCAGTCCTACAGCCCCAGCATTTT
CASSYSVLQPQHF
>TRBV7-9|-|TRBJ2-7|few
TGTGCCAGCGGCTATAACCTCGCGGGCGAGCAGTACTTC
CASGYNLAGEQYF
>TRBV10-3|TRBD2|TRBJ2-3|-
TGTGCCATCAGTGGGTCTAGCGGGAGGACCCCAGATACGCAGTATTTT
CAISGSSGRTPDTQYF
>TRBV10-2|-|TRBJ1-1|-
TGCGCCAGCAGTGTAGGAGGGGGGGCGCTTAGCACTGAAGCTTTCTTT
CASSVGGGALSTEAFF
>TRBV23-1|-|TRBJ1-2|-
TGCGCCAGCAGTCAATCGCAGGCAGGGGATGGCTACACCTTC
CASSQSQAGDGYTF
>TRBV5-5|-|TRBJ1-4|-
TGTGCCAGCAGCTTCCTCGGACAGAATAATGAAAAACTGTTTTTT
CASSFLGQNNEKLFF
>TRBV4-1|-|TRBJ2-5|-
TGCGCCAGCAGCCAAGGGTACTATCAACAAGAGACCCAGTACTTC
CASSQGYYQQETQYF
>TRBV15|TRBD2|TRBJ2-1|-
TGTGCCACCAGCAGGTCACAAGGACTAGCGGGCAATGAGCAGTTCTTC
CATSRSQGLAGNEQFF
>TRBV4-1|TRBD1|TRBJ1-6|-
TGCGCCAGCAGCCGAGGGACAGGGGGGAATTCACCCCTCCACTTT
CASSRGTGGNSPLHF
>TRBV7-9|-|TRBJ2-2|-
TGTGCCAGCAGCCCGGCCAGCGCGAACACCGGGGAGCTGTTTTTT
CASSPASANTGELFF
>TRBV28|TRBD1|TRBJ1-2|once
TGTGCCAGCAGTCGACAGGGGGGAGGCTACACCTTC
CASSRQGGGYTF
>TRBV6-5|TRBD1|TRBJ2-2|once
TGTGCCAGCTTCCACAGGGGGGACACCGGGGAGCTGTTTTTT
CASFHRGDTGELFF
>TRBV6-5|-|TRBJ2-4|-
TGTGCCAGCAGCCGACCAAACAGTATTGGGAACATTCAGTACTTC
CASSRPNSIGNIQYF
>TRBV19|-|TRBJ1-3|once
TGTGCCAGTAGTGAACAACCGATCGAGGCGTGGGGAAACACCATATATTTT
CASSEQPIEAWGNTIYF
>TRBV7-9|TRBD1|TRBJ1-6|-
TGTGCCAGCAGCTTAGGAGCGACAGGGTATAATTCACCCCTCCACTTT
CASSLGATGYNSPLHF
>TRBV11-1|TRBD2|TRBJ2-7|once
TGTGCCAGCACTACACTAGGGACTAGAGGGTACGAGCAGTACTTC
CASTTLGTRGYEQYF
>TRBV2|-|TRBJ1-1|-
TGTGCCAGCAGTGGCCAGGGTATCACTGAAGCTTTCTTT
CASSGQGITEAFF
>TRBV5-6|-|TRBJ2-5|-
TGTGCCAGCAGCTTTCCGAGACCTGAGGGAGAGACCCAGTACTTC
CASSFPRPEGETQYF
>TRBV4-2|TRBD2|TRBJ2-5|-
TGTGCCAGCAGCCACCCGGTTAGCGGGAGAGGCGAGACCCAGTACTTC
CASSHPVSGRGETQYF
>TRBV19|-|TRBJ1-5|few
TGTGCCAGTAGTATGAGAGGTATCAATCAGCCCCAGCATTTT
CASSMRGINQPQHF
>TRBV6-5|-|TRBJ2-5|-
TGTGCCAGCGCAGGGGTCGGAGAGACCCAGTACTTC
CASAGVGETQYF